This T cell receptor beta chain was identified during a study of STAT5B mutations in CD4+ large granular lymphocyte leukemia. Study-level points and caveats: Without HLA matching, higher CD4+ than CD8+ T-LGLL clonality could reflect small sample size. Without putative leukemic clones, patient CD4-sorted repertoires remained more clonal than healthy CD4+ repertoires.

Of note for this clone: Its antigen is currently unknown.

Clones were sequenced by immunoSEQ multiplex PCR, and TCRdb holds only the in-frame ones, with some missing. Of about 45,000 clones in the sample, just over 85% were seen once. Control samples were healthy donors' buffy coats. The CDR3 totals 16 residues. The source of this sequence is a human donor in good health. The chain employs TRBV21-1 and TRBJ1-2; the listed D gene, TRBD1, was not tested against the DNA. TRBV21-1 is designated a pseudogene. Material for sequencing was CD4+ T cells from blood buffy coats. In DNA, the CDR3 is TGTGCCAGCAGCGAACGGGACAGGACCAATAACTATGGCTACACCTTC. This gives the protein CASSERDRTNNYGYTF.